The next 15 T cell receptor beta chains were all read from a single sample in a study of identical twins. From the 5' RACE reads, TCRdb called clonotypes with MiXCR, one entry per CDR3 protein. The repertoire consists of some 560,000 distinct CDR3 sequences, with approximately 10% occurring once and the leading ten covering 2.5% to 3.5%. These data also featured in a second study, about yellow fever vaccine responses in identical twins.

The sequencing input was PBMCs. Source of these receptors: a woman younger than 35 in good health.

A few counts support this clonotype. A junction boundary mismatches the germline segment, possibly from a read error. V gene TRBV7-7 combines with J gene TRBJ2-5; D tentatively reads TRBD1 or TRBD2 (5 bases each). The V gene's germline CDR1 is SSHAT and CDR2 FNYEAQ (reference sequence). The CDR3 totals 14 residues. The CDR3 nucleotides are TGTGCTAGCAGCCAGACCGGGACCGGGGAGACCCAGTACTTC. It translates to CASSQTGTGETQYF.

In this sample, this clonotype turned up many times. This chain connects TRBV27 to TRBJ2-7; perhaps TRBD1 as D (5 bases). The CDR3 consists of 10 residues. The ends were cut back, 10 bases at V and 4 bases at J, with 8 bases in the middle. Per germline, CDR1 MNHEY and CDR2 SMNVEV (reference sequence). This CDR3 is CATGFYEQYF. The CDR3 nucleotides are TGTGCCACAGGGTTTTACGAGCAGTACTTC.

This clonotype has at least ten counts. The chain combines TRBV4-3 with TRBJ2-2; D not resolved. The germline CDR1 and CDR2 sequences are LGHNA and YSLEER. V lost 1 base, J lost 2 bases, and 5 bases lay in between. The CDR3 consists of 14 residues. The CDR3 DNA reads as TGCGCCAGCAGCCAAGGTCGAAACACCGGGGAGCTGTTTTTT. Translated, it gives CASSQGRNTGELFF.

Many counts were recorded for this clonotype. V gene TRBV12-3 or TRBV12-4 combines with J gene TRBJ2-7; D possibly corresponds to TRBD2 (5 bases). The germline V and J ends were trimmed by 3 bases and 4 bases, with 10 bases remaining between them. The length of the CDR3 is 13 residues. CDR3 nucleotides: TGTGCCAGCAGTTTTCAGGACTTATACGAGCAGTACTTC. It specifies CASSFQDLYEQYF.

There are a few counts of this clonotype. The chain recombines TRBV4-3 with TRBJ1-1, with 9 bases that match TRBD1. The germline V gene encodes CDR1 LGHNA and CDR2 YSLEER. The CDR3 consists of 15 residues. The J segment lost 4 bases and the V segment lost 0 bases, leaving 3 bases of the junction unmatched. In nucleotides, the CDR3 is TGCGCCAGCAGCCAAGAGGCGACAGGGGGCACTGAAGCTTTCTTT. Its translation is CASSQEATGGTEAFF.

This clonotype has just a few counts. The chain employs TRBV6-1 and TRBJ1-2; D not resolved. CDR3 length: 14 amino acids. V was pared by 0 bases and J by 7 bases, with 12 bases between. Germline CDR1 MNHNS, CDR2 SASEGT. CDR3 residues: CASSEASQPGGYTF. CDR3 in DNA: TGTGCCAGCAGTGAAGCATCGCAGCCGGGTGGCTACACCTTC.

This clonotype occurred many times. The rearrangement uses TRBV9 and TRBJ2-7; D gene unclear. The germline V gene has CDR1 SGDLS and CDR2 YYNGEE. This CDR3 is 14 amino acids long. V was pared by 0 bases and J by 2 bases, with 9 bases between. This chain's CDR3 is CASSVEVKPYEQYF. CDR3 bases: TGTGCCAGCAGCGTAGAGGTTAAGCCCTACGAGCAGTACTTC.

The CDR3 region is CASSIAGQGPYEQYF. The DNA for the CDR3 is TGTGCCAGTAGTATAGCGGGACAGGGACCCTACGAGCAGTACTTC. The J gene is TRBJ2-7, the V gene TRBV19; TRBD1 aligns across 9 bases. Germline CDR1 and CDR2: LNHDA and SQIVND (reference sequence). The ends lost 1 base at V and 2 bases at J; junction bases unmatched: 3. The CDR3 consists of 15 residues.

This chain links TRBV7-2 with TRBJ2-7; perhaps D is TRBD1 or TRBD2 (5 bases each). Germline lookup yields CDR1 SGHTA and CDR2 FQGNSA. Trimming took off 1 base at V and 6 bases at J, with 13 bases between the two ends. The CDR3 has 14 amino acids. CDR3 in amino acids: CASSLGGYSSEQYF. The CDR3 DNA follows: TGTGCCAGCAGCTTAGGGGGGTACAGCAGCGAGCAGTACTTC.

This clonotype was observed a few times. V is TRBV6-5 and J is TRBJ2-3; the D is unclear. Germline-derived CDR1 and CDR2 are MNHEY and SVGAGI. The CDR3 is made up of 16 amino acids. V gave up 2 bases and J gave up 0 bases, with 12 bases separating them. The CDR3, as DNA: TGTGCCAGCAGTTACCGCGGCGGCACTAGCACAGATACGCAGTATTTT. This gives the protein CASSYRGGTSTDTQYF.

Ten or more counts support this clonotype. The J gene is TRBJ2-1, the V gene TRBV20-1; 7 bases are a match to TRBD1. V was pared by 0 bases and J by 4 bases, with 6 bases of the junction left unmatched. Germline V gives CDR1 DFQATT, CDR2 SNEGSKA (reference sequence). The CDR3 is 15 amino acids. The CDR3 bases are TGCAGTGCTAGAGATGGGGGACAGCGGTACAATGAGCAGTTCTTC. The encoded protein is CSARDGGQRYNEQFF.

This clonotype was detected only a few times. This chain links TRBV5-5 with TRBJ2-1; the match to TRBD2 covers 12 bases. Unmatched junction bases numbered 9, after V lost 0 bases and J lost 14 bases. In germline, CDR1 is SGHKS, CDR2 YYEKEE (reference sequence). The CDR3 runs to 15 residues. The CDR3 DNA reads as TGTGCCAGCAGCTTGGCGCTAGCGGGAGGGGGGGTGGAGTTCTTC. It codes for CASSLALAGGGVEFF.

V usage is TRBV28 and J usage is TRBJ2-1; TRBD1 aligns across 8 bases. The CDR3 runs to 14 residues. CDR1 and CDR2 from the germline V gene are MDHEN and SYDVKM. Unmatched junction bases numbered 3, after V lost 6 bases and J lost 2 bases. CDR3 coding DNA: TGTGCCAGCAGCGGGGACAGGACCTACAATGAGCAGTTCTTC. Its protein product is CASSGDRTYNEQFF.

This chain connects TRBV30 to TRBJ2-3, with D perhaps matching TRBD1 or TRBD2 (5 bases each). Per germline, CDR1 GTSNPN and CDR2 SVGIG (reference sequence). V was cut by 3 bases and J by 3 bases, with 7 bases left in between. CDR3 length: 12 residues. The CDR3 spells CAWRGRTDTQYF. CDR3 sequence (DNA): TGTGCCTGGAGGGGACGGACAGATACGCAGTATTTT.

Remarks on this clonotype: Compared with germline, one end of the junction differs, possibly owing to a read error. The chain carries TRBV20-1 and TRBJ2-1; TRBD2 is a possible D gene (5 bases). The CDR3 length is 15 residues. CDR1 is DFQATT and CDR2 is SNEGSKA in the germline V gene (reference sequence). The CDR3 region is CSAPLRTPSYNERFF. As DNA, the CDR3 is TGCAGTGCCCCCCTAAGGACTCCCTCCTACAATGAGCGGTTCTTC.